The clone carrying this T cell receptor (beta chain) came up a few times. The sample is drawn from a study of identical twins. MiXCR was run by TCRdb on the 5' RACE reads, yielding one entry per CDR3 protein. The sample consists of 400,000 to 600,000 distinct CDR3 sequences, about 22% of them appearing once. There are 13 residues in the CDR3. Trimming removed 2 bases from V and 2 bases from J, with 6 bases in between. Germline V CDR1 and CDR2: MNHEY, SVGEGT. These data also featured in a second study, about yellow fever vaccine responses in identical twins.

V gene TRBV6-2 or TRBV6-3 combines with J gene TRBJ1-1; no definite D call. The sample comprised CD4+ T cells sorted from blood. The receptor comes from a woman between 18 and 29 years old in good health. The CDR3 nucleotides read TGTGCCAGCAGTTACACATTTAACACTGAAGCTTTCTTT. Translation gives CASSYTFNTEAFF.